This T cell receptor (beta chain) stems from a study of shared clonotypes between healthy human individuals. Study details: Those who served as donors were a couple of women and three men between the ages of 18 and 49.

Of note for this clone: The antigen is not known. The same CDR3 arises from other DNA sequences in this sample as well.

Positive CCR7 selection of CD45RO-negative cells yielded the naive CD8 cells, and terminally differentiated effector memory CD45RA+ cells were excluded. As originally analysed: Junction-only sequences without quality scores were provided by ImmunoSEQ, so filtering was different. Assay: immunoSEQ multiplex PCR; the TCRdb copy retains only in-frame clones and omits some. That table gives V, J and clone size, and the DNA gave D and trimming. The sample has around 2.1 million clones, approximately 94% seen once. Findings and caveats of the study: Estimated richness values were generally larger in naive subsets than in memory subsets.

The sample taken for sequencing was naive CD8+ T cells from PBMCs. The source is a man aged 18 to 30 in good health. Some clones in this sample may be carry-over from other donors' samples.

In DNA, the CDR3 is TGTGCCAGCAGTTTACGGGGGGGCCCGTACGAGCAGTACTTC. Its translation is CASSLRGGPYEQYF. The chain links TRBV27 to TRBJ2-7; 8 bases are a match to TRBD2. The CDR3 has 14 amino acids. V shed 2 bases, J shed 4 bases, and the junction held 4 bases outside the gene matches. Germline V gene lookup returns CDR1 MNHEY and CDR2 SMNVEV (reference sequence).